Presented here are 2 T cell receptor beta chains from one specimen sequenced in a study of CD8+ T cells in alopecia areata. Treatment meaning: oral pan-JAK inhibitor, 5-10 mg twice daily. TCR sequencing used cDNA made by reverse transcription of extracted RNA. Measured with immunoSEQ multiplex PCR; TCRdb has only the in-frame clones, and not every one. Altogether around 210,000 clones are present, 64% being singletons, with the ten largest covering more than 3.5%. The material was CD4+ T cells sorted from blood, obtained at week 4, from a patient treated with tofacitinib. The receptors here all came from a human donor with alopecia areata.

J is TRBJ2-7 and V is TRBV6-6; maybe TRBD1 (5 bases). CDR1 is MNHNY, CDR2 SVGAGI, per germline (reference sequence). Trimming cost V 6 bases and J 9 bases, with 18 bases left between them. CDR3 size: 13 residues. Here the CDR3 DNA reads TGTGCCAGCAGCCCGGACACCCCGGTAGGGCAGTACTTC. Protein product: CASSPDTPVGQYF.

Written as DNA, the CDR3 is TGTGCCAGCAGTGTACTACCGAACACCGGGGAGCTGTTTTTT. Its translation: CASSVLPNTGELFF. The chain combines TRBV2 with TRBJ2-2, with unresolved D. Germline assignment: CDR1 SNHLY and CDR2 FYNNEI. The length of the CDR3 is 14 residues. V was trimmed by 4 bases and J by 0 bases, leaving 6 bases between them.